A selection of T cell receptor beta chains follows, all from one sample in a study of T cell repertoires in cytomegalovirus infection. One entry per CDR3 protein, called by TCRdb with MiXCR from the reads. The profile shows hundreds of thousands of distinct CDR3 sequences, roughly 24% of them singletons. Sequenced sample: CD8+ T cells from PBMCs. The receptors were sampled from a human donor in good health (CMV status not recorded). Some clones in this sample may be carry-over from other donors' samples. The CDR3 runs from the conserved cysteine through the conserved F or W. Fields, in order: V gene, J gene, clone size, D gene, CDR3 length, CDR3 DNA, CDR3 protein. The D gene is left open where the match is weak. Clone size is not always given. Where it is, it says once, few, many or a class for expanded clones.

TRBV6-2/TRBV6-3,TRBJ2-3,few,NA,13,TGTGCCAGCAGTTACTCGAGGGCAGAATCGCAGTATTTT,CASSYSRAESQYF
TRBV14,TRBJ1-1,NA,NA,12,TGTGCCAGCAGCCACCGGGACGGTAAGGCTTTCTTT,CASSHRDGKAFF
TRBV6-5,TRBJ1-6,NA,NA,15,TGTGCCAGCAGTTACCGGCAGAGCTATAATTCACCCATCCACTTT,CASSYRQSYNSPIHF
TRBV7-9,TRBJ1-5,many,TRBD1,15,TGTGCCAGCAGTGCCGGGACAGGGCTCAATCAGCCCCAGCATTTT,CASSAGTGLNQPQHF
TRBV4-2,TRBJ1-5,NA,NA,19,TGTGCCAGCAGCCAGGTCAGGTTAAGGGACCCGGGCCGCAATCAGCCCCAGCATTTT,CASSQVRLRDPGRNQPQHF
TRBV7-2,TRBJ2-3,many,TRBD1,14,TGTGCCAGCAGCTTCTCAACAGGGGCAGATACGCAGTATTTT,CASSFSTGADTQYF
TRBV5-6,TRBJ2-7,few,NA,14,TGTGCCAGCAGCCCGGGGGACTTAACCTACGAGCAGTACTTC,CASSPGDLTYEQYF
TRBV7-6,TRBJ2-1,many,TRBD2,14,TGTGCCAGCAGCTTAGCTGGGACTAGCAATGAGCAGTTCTTC,CASSLAGTSNEQFF
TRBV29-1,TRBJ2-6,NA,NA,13,TGCAGCGTCGACTACTCTGGGACCAACGTCCTGACTTTC,CSVDYSGTNVLTF
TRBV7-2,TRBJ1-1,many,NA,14,TGTGCCAGCAGCTCAGACGGTCTGAACACTGAAGCTTTCTTT,CASSSDGLNTEAFF
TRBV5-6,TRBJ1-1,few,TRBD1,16,TGTGCCAGCAGCCCCTGGAGGGGGCGAGGACGAACTGAAGCTTTCTTT,CASSPWRGRGRTEAFF
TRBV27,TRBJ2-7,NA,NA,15,TGTGCCAGCAGTTTTGGCCCGGGGCTGAACTACGAGCAGTACTTC,CASSFGPGLNYEQYF
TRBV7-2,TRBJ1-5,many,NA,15,TGTGCCAGCAGCCTCCCAGAGAAGGTTGGTCAGCCCCAGCATTTT,CASSLPEKVGQPQHF
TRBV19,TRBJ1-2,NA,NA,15,TGTGCCAGTAGTGGGCAGGGCGAGTTCGGCTATGGCTACACCTTC,CASSGQGEFGYGYTF
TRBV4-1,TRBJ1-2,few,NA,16,TGCGCCAGCAGAAGGGGGACATCCGACTCTAACTATGGCTACACCTTC,CASRRGTSDSNYGYTF
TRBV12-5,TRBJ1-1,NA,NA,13,TGTGCTAGTGGTTCAAGGACTCTGAGCGAAGCTTTCTTT,CASGSRTLSEAFF
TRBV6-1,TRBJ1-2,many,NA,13,TGTGCCAGCAGCCCTGCATGGAACTATGGCTACACCTTC,CASSPAWNYGYTF
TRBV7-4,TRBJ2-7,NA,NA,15,TGTGCCAGCAGCTTAGAGATAGACATTTACTACGAGCAGTACTTC,CASSLEIDIYYEQYF
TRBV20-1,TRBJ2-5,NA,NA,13,TGCAGTGCTAGAGCGCCTAGCTGGGAGACCCAGTACTTC,CSARAPSWETQYF
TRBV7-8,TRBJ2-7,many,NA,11,TGTGCCAGCAGCTTAAGTGGGAAGCAGTACTTC,CASSLSGKQYF
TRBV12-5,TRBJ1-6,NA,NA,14,TGTGCTAGTGCTCTTGGCGGGGTTAATTCACCCCTCCACTTT,CASALGGVNSPLHF
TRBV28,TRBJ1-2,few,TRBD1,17,TGTGCCAGCAGTTTATCTAGGACAGGGGCGGTTTATTTAGGCTACACCTTC,CASSLSRTGAVYLGYTF
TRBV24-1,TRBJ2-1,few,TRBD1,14,TGTGCCACCAGTGAAACAGGGGGTAACAATGAGCAGTTCTTC,CATSETGGNNEQFF
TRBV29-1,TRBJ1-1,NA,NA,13,TGCAGCGTTGATTGGGGGCACAACACTGAAGCTTTCTTT,CSVDWGHNTEAFF
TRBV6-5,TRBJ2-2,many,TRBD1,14,TGTGCCAGCAGTTACGGGACAGACACCGGGGAGCTGTTTTTT,CASSYGTDTGELFF
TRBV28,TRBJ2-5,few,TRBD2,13,TGTGCCACTCAGCGGGGGGGCTGGGAGACCCAGTACTTC,CATQRGGWETQYF
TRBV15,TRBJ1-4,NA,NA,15,TGTGCCACCAGCGAGAACAGGGCAACTAATGAAAAACTGTTTTTT,CATSENRATNEKLFF
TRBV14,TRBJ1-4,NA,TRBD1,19,TGTGCCAGCAGCCATACTTCCGGACAGGGAAGGATGATTAATGAAAAACTGTTTTTT,CASSHTSGQGRMINEKLFF
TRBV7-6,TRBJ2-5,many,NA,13,TGTGCCAGCAGTCCGACAGAGCAAGAGACCCAGTACTTC,CASSPTEQETQYF
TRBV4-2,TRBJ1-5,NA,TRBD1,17,TGTGCCAGCAGCCAACGGGACAGGGAAGCGGATTATCAGCCCCAGCATTTT,CASSQRDREADYQPQHF
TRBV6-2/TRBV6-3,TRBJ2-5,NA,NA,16,TGTGCCAGCAGCCTCCCCCCGGTGGATATCCAAGAGACCCAGTACTTC,CASSLPPVDIQETQYF
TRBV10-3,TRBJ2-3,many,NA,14,TGTGCCATCAGTGCGCAGGGAGTAACAGATACGCAGTATTTT,CAISAQGVTDTQYF
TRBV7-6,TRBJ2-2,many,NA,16,TGTGCCAGCAGCTCTGGGCCGTTCGCGAACACCGGGGAGCTGTTTTTT,CASSSGPFANTGELFF
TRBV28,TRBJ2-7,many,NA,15,TGTGCCAGCAGTCGATCACAGGTCCGCACTTCCGAGCAGTACTTC,CASSRSQVRTSEQYF
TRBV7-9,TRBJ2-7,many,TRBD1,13,TGTGCCAGCAGCTGGCGACAGGGCTACGAGCAGTACTTC,CASSWRQGYEQYF
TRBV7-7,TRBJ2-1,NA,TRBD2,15,TGTGCTAGCGGCTTAAAGCGGGGGGGAGCCAATGAGCAGTTCTTC,CASGLKRGGANEQFF
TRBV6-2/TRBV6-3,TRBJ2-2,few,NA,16,TGTGCCAGCAGTCGTTTCTGGAGGGGAGGCACCGGGGAGCTGTTTTTT,CASSRFWRGGTGELFF
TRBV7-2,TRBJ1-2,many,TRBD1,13,TGTGCCAGCAGCTTATTAGGGGGCCCTGGCTACACCTTC,CASSLLGGPGYTF
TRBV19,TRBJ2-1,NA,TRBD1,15,TGTGCCAGTAGGACAGGGGGCCCTTCCTACAATGAGCAGTTCTTC,CASRTGGPSYNEQFF
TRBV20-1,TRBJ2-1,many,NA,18,TGCAGTGCTAGAGGAGCCCTACTCGAGAGCTCCTCCTACAATGAGCAGTTCTTC,CSARGALLESSSYNEQFF
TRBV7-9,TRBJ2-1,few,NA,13,TGTGCTATATCCGCACCCACGCGAGACAGGCAGTTCTTC,CAISAPTRDRQFF
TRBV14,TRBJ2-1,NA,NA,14,TGTGCCAGCAGCCAAGTAGAAGGGGGGGATGAGCAGTTCTTC,CASSQVEGGDEQFF
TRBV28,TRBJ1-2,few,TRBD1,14,TGTGCCAGCAGTTTAAGTGGGACAGGCCCCGGCTACACCTTC,CASSLSGTGPGYTF
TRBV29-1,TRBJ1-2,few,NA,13,TGCAGCGTTGAGGGGCAGGAAGACTATGGCTACACCTTC,CSVEGQEDYGYTF
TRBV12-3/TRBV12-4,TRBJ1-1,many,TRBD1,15,TGTGCCAGCAGTGCCTCCGGGACAGGGTACACTGAAGCTTTCTTT,CASSASGTGYTEAFF
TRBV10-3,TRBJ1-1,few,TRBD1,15,TGTGCCATCAGTGAATTGGGACAGGGCAACACTGAAGCTTTCTTT,CAISELGQGNTEAFF
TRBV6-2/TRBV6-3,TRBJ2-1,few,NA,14,TGTGCCAGCAGTCGGGACGCCGGGGGCAATGAGCAGTTCTTC,CASSRDAGGNEQFF
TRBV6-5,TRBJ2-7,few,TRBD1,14,TGTGCCAGCGGGGGGACAGGGAATTGGTACGAGCAGTACTTC,CASGGTGNWYEQYF
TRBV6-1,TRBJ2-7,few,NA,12,TGTGCCAGCAGAGGCTATTCCGGGGAGCAGTACTTC,CASRGYSGEQYF
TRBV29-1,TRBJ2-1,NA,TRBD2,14,TGCAGCGTTGAGGTAGCGGGGCTATACAATGAGCAGTTCTTC,CSVEVAGLYNEQFF
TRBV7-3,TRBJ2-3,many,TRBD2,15,TGTGCCAGCAGTTCTAGCGGGGGTGAACTGAATACGCAGTATTTT,CASSSSGGELNTQYF
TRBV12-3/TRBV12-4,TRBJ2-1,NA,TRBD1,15,TGTGCCAGCAATTCGGGCAGGGGGACCTCCAATGAGCAGTTCTTC,CASNSGRGTSNEQFF
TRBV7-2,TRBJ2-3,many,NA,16,TGTGCCAGCAGCTTAGCGGCCAGGGCCATCACAGATACGCAGTATTTT,CASSLAARAITDTQYF
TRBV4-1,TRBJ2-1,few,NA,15,TGCGCCAGCAGCCTCTTCGGGCCCTCCTACAATGAGCAGTTCTTC,CASSLFGPSYNEQFF
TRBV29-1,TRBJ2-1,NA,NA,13,TGCAGCGTTCTTACGGGGGCTGGGGGGGAGCAGTTCTTC,CSVLTGAGGEQFF
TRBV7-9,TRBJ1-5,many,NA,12,TGTGCCAGTACTCAGGGCAGTCAGCCCCAGCATTTT,CASTQGSQPQHF
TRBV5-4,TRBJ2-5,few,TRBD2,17,TGTGCCAGCAGCTCGATCGGACTAGCGGTGCATCAAGAGACCCAGTACTTC,CASSSIGLAVHQETQYF
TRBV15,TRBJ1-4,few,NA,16,TGTGCCACCAGCGGATTCAACACGCCCGGTAATGAAAAACTGTTTTTT,CATSGFNTPGNEKLFF
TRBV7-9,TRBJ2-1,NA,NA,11,TGTGCCAGCAGCCACTATGATGAGCAGTTCTTC,CASSHYDEQFF